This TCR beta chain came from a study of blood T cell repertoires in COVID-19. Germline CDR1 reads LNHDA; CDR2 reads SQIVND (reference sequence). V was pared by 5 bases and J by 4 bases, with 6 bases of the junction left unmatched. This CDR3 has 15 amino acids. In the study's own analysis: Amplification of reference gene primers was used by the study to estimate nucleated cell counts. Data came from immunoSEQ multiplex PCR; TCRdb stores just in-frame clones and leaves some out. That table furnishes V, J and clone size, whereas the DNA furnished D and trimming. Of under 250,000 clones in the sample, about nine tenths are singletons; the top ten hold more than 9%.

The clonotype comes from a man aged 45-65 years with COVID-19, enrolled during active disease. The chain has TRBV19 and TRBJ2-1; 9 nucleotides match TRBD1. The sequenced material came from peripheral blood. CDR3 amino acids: CASSVPGQGYNEQFF. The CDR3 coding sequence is TGTGCCAGTAGTGTCCCGGGACAGGGTTACAATGAGCAGTTCTTC.